These 5 T cell receptor beta chains were all obtained from the same sample, sequenced in a study of blood T cell repertoires in COVID-19. TCRdb's copy holds only in-frame clones and misses some; the assay was immunoSEQ multiplex PCR. The repertoire includes about 200,000 clones, 88% of them detected once, and around 1.7% sits in the top ten. Sequenced: peripheral blood. The receptors originated from a man between 18 and 35 years old with active or convalescent COVID-19.

This chain uses TRBV21-1 with TRBJ1-1; the table's D call, TRBD1, was not checked against the DNA. TRBV21-1 is a recognized pseudogene. The CDR3 has 12 residues. As DNA, the CDR3 is TGTGCCAGCAGCGGACAGGGGTCTCTAGCTTTCTTT. It encodes CASSGQGSLAFF.

V is TRBV5-1 and J is TRBJ1-4; 8 positions agree with TRBD1. Germline V CDR1 and CDR2: SGHRS, YFSETQ. The trim removed 4 bases at V and 7 bases at J, leaving 9 bases unmatched. The CDR3 contains 15 residues. CDR3: CASSATQGAGEKLFF. The CDR3 nucleotides are TGCGCCAGCAGCGCCACTCAGGGGGCTGGTGAAAAACTGTTTTTT.

The DNA for the CDR3 is TGTGCCAGCAGTGACTCTGGAGAAACGTCTGGCAATCAGCCCCAGCATTTT. Encoded protein: CASSDSGETSGNQPQHF. The chain employs TRBV6-4 and TRBJ1-5; D remains unclear. CDR1 is MRHNA, CDR2 SNTAGT, per germline. V was shortened by 0 bases and J by 2 bases, with 14 bases between the two germline ends. This CDR3 contains 17 residues.

This clone was observed a single time. The chain joins TRBV10-3 to TRBJ2-6; possible D gene TRBD2, 5 bases. The V end was cut by 0 bases, the J end by 5 bases, with 8 bases between. Germline CDR1 reads ENHRY; CDR2 reads SYGVKD. This CDR3 is 15 amino acids long. The CDR3 loop reads CAISESEGRANVLTF. CDR3 sequence (DNA): TGTGCCATCAGTGAGTCTGAGGGTCGGGCCAACGTCCTGACTTTC.

This chain joins TRBV19 and TRBJ1-6; D remains ambiguous. The CDR3 covers 16 residues. Trimming cost V 6 bases and J 3 bases, with 15 bases left between them. Germline assignment: CDR1 LNHDA and CDR2 SQIVND (reference sequence). In DNA form, the CDR3 reads TGTGCCAGTAGCCCCCAATCCGGGGTCTATAATTCACCCCTCCACTTT. Translating it yields CASSPQSGVYNSPLHF.